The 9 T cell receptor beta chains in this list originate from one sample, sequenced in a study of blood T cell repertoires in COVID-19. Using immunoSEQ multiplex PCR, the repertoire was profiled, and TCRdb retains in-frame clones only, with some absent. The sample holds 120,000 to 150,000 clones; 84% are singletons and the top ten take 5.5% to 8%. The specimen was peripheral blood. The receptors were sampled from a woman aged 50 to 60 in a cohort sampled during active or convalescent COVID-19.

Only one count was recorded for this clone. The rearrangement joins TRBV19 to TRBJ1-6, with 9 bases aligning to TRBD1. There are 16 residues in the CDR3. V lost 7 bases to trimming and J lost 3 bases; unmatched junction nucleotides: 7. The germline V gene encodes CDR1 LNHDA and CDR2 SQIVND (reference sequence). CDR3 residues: CASTQDRGNYNSPLHF. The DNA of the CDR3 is TGTGCCAGTACCCAGGACAGGGGCAACTATAATTCACCCCTCCACTTT.

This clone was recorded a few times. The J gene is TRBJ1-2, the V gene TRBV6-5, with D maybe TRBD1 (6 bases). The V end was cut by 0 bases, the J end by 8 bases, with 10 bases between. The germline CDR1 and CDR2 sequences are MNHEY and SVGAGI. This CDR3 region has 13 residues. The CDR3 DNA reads TGTGCCAGCAGTTACTCGTGGGGGCGCGGCTACACCTTC. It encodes CASSYSWGRGYTF.

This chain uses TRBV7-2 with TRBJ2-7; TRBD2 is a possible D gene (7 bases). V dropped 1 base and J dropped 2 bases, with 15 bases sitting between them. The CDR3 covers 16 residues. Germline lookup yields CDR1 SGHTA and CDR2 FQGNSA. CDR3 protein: CASSLGGGGPAYEQYF. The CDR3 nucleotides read TGTGCCAGCAGCTTAGGGGGCGGGGGCCCCGCCTACGAGCAGTACTTC.

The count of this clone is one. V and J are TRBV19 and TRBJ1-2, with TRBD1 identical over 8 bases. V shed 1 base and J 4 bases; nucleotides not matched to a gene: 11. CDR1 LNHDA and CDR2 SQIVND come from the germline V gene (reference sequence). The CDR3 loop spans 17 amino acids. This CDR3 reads CASSIGGAGGPSYGYTF. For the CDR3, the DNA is TGTGCCAGTAGTATAGGTGGGGCAGGGGGCCCGAGCTATGGCTACACCTTC.

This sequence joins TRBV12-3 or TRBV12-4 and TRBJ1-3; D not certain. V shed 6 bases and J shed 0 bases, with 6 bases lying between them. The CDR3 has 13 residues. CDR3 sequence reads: CASRQSSGNTIYF. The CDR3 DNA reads TGTGCCAGCAGACAGAGCTCTGGAAACACCATATATTTT.

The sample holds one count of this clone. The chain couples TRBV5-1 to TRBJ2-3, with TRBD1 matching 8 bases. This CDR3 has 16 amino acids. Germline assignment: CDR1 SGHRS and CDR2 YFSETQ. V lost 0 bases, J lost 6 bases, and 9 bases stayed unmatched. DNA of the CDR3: TGCGCCAGCAGCTTGGATCTTAGCCCAGGGGGCGATACGCAGTATTTT. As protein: CASSLDLSPGGDTQYF.

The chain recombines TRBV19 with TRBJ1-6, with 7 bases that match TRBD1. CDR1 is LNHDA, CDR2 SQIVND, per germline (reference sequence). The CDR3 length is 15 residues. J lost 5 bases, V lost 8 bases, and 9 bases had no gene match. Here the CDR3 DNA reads TGTGCCAGTCTGGGGGACAGACTTAATAATTCACCCCTCCACTTT. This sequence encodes CASLGDRLNNSPLHF.

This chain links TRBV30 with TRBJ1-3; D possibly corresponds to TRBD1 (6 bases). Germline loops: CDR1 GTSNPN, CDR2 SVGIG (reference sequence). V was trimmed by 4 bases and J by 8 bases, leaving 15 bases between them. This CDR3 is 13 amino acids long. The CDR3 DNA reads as TGTGCCTGGACACTCACAGGGATCCACACCATATATTTT. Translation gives CAWTLTGIHTIYF.

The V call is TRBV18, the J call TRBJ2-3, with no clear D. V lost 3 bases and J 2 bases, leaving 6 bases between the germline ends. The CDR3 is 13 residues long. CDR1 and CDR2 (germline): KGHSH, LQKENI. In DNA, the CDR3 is TGTGCCAGCTCACCGTCTCCCACAGATACGCAGTATTTT. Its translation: CASSPSPTDTQYF.